This section outlines one T cell receptor (beta chain) sequence together with its context. The antigen it binds to is not known. No much larger clone exists at a distance of one base, and base qualities are not known. Only healthy Caucasian donors were included. Three pairs of female monozygotic twins, all aged roughly 18 to 29 years, made up the twin cohort. CD4+ and CD8+ T cell populations were isolated with positive isolation kits from Invitrogen. The data originate from a study of identical twins (dated by TCRdb to between 2015 and 2016). About the investigation overall: TCR alpha and beta repertoires from monozygotic twins, unrelated adults of various ages and cord blood were deep-sequenced to test whether fetal clonotypes persist. Replicate twin experiments were performed at different times using different library preparation protocols to rule out contamination. Summary of the overall study and its limitations: Conclusions relied on cross-sectional statistical analysis, since the same donors could not be followed over many years. Compared with coincidental sharing between unrelated individuals, out-of-frame TCR alpha sequences shared between twins had an excess of sequences with low generation probability. Fewer insertions were carried by abundant cord blood beta clonotypes; a weaker similar trend was observed in young adult naive repertoires, while no such trend was observed in memory repertoires. Recombination models systematically underestimated out-of-frame TCR alpha sharing in monozygotic twins but agreed with sharing between unrelated individuals. Invariant T cells such as MAIT and iNKT could partly confound zero-insertion analyses, though diverse VJ usage argued against this for most clonotypes. In beta out-of-frame sequences, excess twin sharing was weaker, because having fewer shared sequences lowered the signal-to-noise ratio.

The library was built by means of 5' RACE. Reads for this sample came from an Illumina HiSeq 2000. Template switching added a universal primer binding site, and the final cDNA carried a unique molecular identifier that allowed TCR cDNA molecules to be counted accurately. Specific primers in the conserved constant-segment region were used to synthesize first-strand cDNA for TCR alpha and beta chains. To control for contamination, every cDNA library carried two barcodes: a SMART-Mk sample barcode plus Illumina barcodes. TruSeq adapter sequences and Illumina sample barcodes were added in two successive PCR steps. TCR alpha and beta cDNA libraries were sequenced on the Illumina HiSeq platform with custom primers. In the source study's methods: Unique molecular identifiers were extracted from raw reads with MiGEC, and CDR3 positions were determined with MiXCR. Recombination models were inferred per individual with the repgenHMM and IGoR tools using an EM algorithm. The tcR package in R was used for shared clonotype analysis, with sharing normalized by the product of cloneset sizes. Out-of-frame nonproductive sequences were analyzed to study raw recombination free of thymic and clonal selection effects. TCRdb took the public reads, trimmed them with fastp at Q25, ran MiXCR for clone calling and kept in-frame beta chains. Each entry merges the rows of one CDR3 protein and shows their most common DNA and genes. These V and J calls derive from TCRdb rather than the authors' analysis. For this sample the table gives some 570,000 distinct CDR3 sequences, of which approximately 20% were detected only once. The ten largest account for 0.48% of the sample.

Including the terminal cysteine and phenylalanine, the CDR3 comprises 15 residues. Just the 45-base CDR3 DNA is kept, in frame starting at base 1. Clipping removes 5 bases from V and 7 bases from J, with 11 as the unmatched junction base count. CDR1 and CDR2 were assigned from the germline V gene as SGHAT and FQNNGV. These same records also appear under a second study, on yellow fever vaccine responses in identical twins. Taken from the second paper: The authors reported that the T cell response to vaccination in identical twins appeared partly convergent and partly personalized. Focusing on identical twins, the study followed the T cell clones that responded to the vaccine, and did so with precision.

The sequenced sample was CD4+ T cells sorted from blood. Recombination linked TRBV11-2 to TRBJ2-7, with 10 bases matching TRBD2. This receptor was identified in a woman aged 18-30 years in good health. The CDR3 has the sequence CASSRGLAGEGEQYF. The DNA sequence reads TGTGCCAGCAGCCGCGGCCTAGCGGGAGAGGGTGAGCAGTACTTC.